This entry concerns a single TCR beta chain. Its target is unknown. The record originates from a study of PD-1 blockade in classical Hodgkin lymphoma. Overall study context: The patients were dosed with nivolumab 3 mg/kg, infused intravenously every 2 weeks. Study-wide results and limits: By C4D1, CD4+ diversity increased significantly, especially in complete responders.

Using immunoSEQ multiplex PCR, the repertoire was profiled, and TCRdb retains in-frame clones only, with some absent. The table shows tens of thousands of clones, with 80% to 90% occurring only once. Patients all relapsed after autologous stem cell transplantation, and there was variation in brentuximab vedotin exposure. The input for sequencing was peripheral blood mononuclear cells (PBMCs), taken before the second cycle of nivolumab. The TCR was taken from a human donor with classical Hodgkin lymphoma.

CDR3 in amino acids: CASRASDNSPLHF. DNA of the CDR3: TGTGCCAGCAGGGCTTCCGATAATTCACCCCTCCACTTT. J is TRBJ1-6 and V is TRBV7-9; D uncertain. CDR1 SEHNR and CDR2 FQNEAQ come from the germline V gene (reference sequence). This CDR3 contains 13 residues. V was cut by 6 bases and J by 5 bases, with 8 bases left in between.